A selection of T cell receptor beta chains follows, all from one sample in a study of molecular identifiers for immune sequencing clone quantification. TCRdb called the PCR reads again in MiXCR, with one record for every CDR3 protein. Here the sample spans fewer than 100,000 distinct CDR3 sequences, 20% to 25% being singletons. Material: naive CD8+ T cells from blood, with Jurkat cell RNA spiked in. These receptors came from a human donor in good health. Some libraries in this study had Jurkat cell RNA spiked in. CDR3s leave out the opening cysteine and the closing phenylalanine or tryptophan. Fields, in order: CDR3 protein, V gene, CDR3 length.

CDR3: ACPPPAGQNSGANVLT; V: TRBV30; length: 16
CDR3: ASSSGGGYNEQF; V: TRBV5-6; length: 12
CDR3: ASSYSFQETQY; V: TRBV28; length: 11
CDR3: SARDHKVSYEQY; V: TRBV20-1; length: 12
CDR3: ASSPGAGPGYEQY; V: TRBV7-3; length: 13
CDR3: SARRASYNEQF; V: TRBV20-1; length: 11
CDR3: ASSYSKSPGQSFSSYEQY; V: TRBV6-2/TRBV6-3; length: 18
CDR3: SVEDPFETGLAERAEETQY; V: TRBV29-1; length: 19
CDR3: ASSLGVTNYGYT; V: TRBV7-9; length: 12
CDR3: ASSQVTGAYEQY; V: TRBV4-3; length: 12
CDR3: ASGLADRVYEQY; V: TRBV5-6; length: 12
CDR3: ASSFRETGELF; V: TRBV12-3/TRBV12-4; length: 11
CDR3: ASSLAGAGEKLF; V: TRBV27; length: 12
CDR3: ASSPRRGRNEKLF; V: TRBV6-1; length: 13
CDR3: ASSPRTGGVETQY; V: TRBV6-5; length: 13
CDR3: ASSFGLAYPTDTQY; V: TRBV13; length: 14
CDR3: ASGEVLSNQPQH; V: TRBV2; length: 12
CDR3: ASGPQSYTDTQY; V: TRBV27; length: 12
CDR3: ASSYSLVEAF; V: TRBV6-2/TRBV6-3; length: 10
CDR3: ASSPSGTSGEKPF; V: TRBV6-2/TRBV6-3; length: 13
CDR3: ASRYTGGVTDTQY; V: TRBV6-6; length: 13
CDR3: ASRVTVNTEAF; V: TRBV19; length: 11
CDR3: ASSELTGPRETQY; V: TRBV25-1; length: 13
CDR3: ASSLETTVLEAF; V: TRBV5-1; length: 12
CDR3: ASSPRGNQPQH; V: TRBV12-3/TRBV12-4; length: 11
CDR3: ASSLFSGTTDTQY; V: TRBV27; length: 13
CDR3: ASSPSFGELF; V: TRBV5-8; length: 10
CDR3: ASSLDRGTSYNEQF; V: TRBV7-2; length: 14
CDR3: ASSPGDEQY; V: TRBV7-9; length: 9
CDR3: ASSLSRQGGSEKLF; V: TRBV4-3; length: 14
CDR3: AWGQWTEAF; V: TRBV30; length: 9
CDR3: ASSQAPRNSYNEQF; V: TRBV4-1; length: 14
CDR3: ASSQVLSGEPF; V: TRBV3-1; length: 11
CDR3: ASSVAGVSSYEQY; V: TRBV9; length: 13
CDR3: ASSPWSSGSYGYT; V: TRBV4-3; length: 13
CDR3: ASSEVITEAF; V: TRBV6-1; length: 10
CDR3: ASSPRQGDTEAF; V: TRBV27; length: 12
CDR3: ASSLVPYEQY; V: TRBV12-3/TRBV12-4; length: 10
CDR3: ASSQVGGPREQY; V: TRBV4-1; length: 12
CDR3: ASSPGFTDTQY; V: TRBV7-7; length: 11
CDR3: ASSLATGPNEKLF; V: TRBV7-9; length: 13
CDR3: ASNPASGVYTGELF; V: TRBV6-1; length: 14
CDR3: ASSSTSDTVIPGEY; V: TRBV7-9; length: 14
CDR3: ASRKSTDTQY; V: TRBV7-9; length: 10
CDR3: ASSLGPRYSYEQY; V: TRBV27; length: 13
CDR3: ASTPSEDARIHTDTQY; V: TRBV9; length: 16
CDR3: ASPLTGPLHGYT; V: TRBV2; length: 12
CDR3: SVASRDGGTEAF; V: TRBV29-1; length: 12
CDR3: ASSSPGGPSYNEQF; V: TRBV11-2; length: 14
CDR3: SAKTGYQETQY; V: TRBV20-1; length: 11
CDR3: ASRLAGYSEQY; V: TRBV6-5; length: 11
CDR3: ASAGGGVSTDTQY; V: TRBV4-1; length: 13
CDR3: ASSFSTGGVVYEQY; V: TRBV7-2; length: 14
CDR3: ASSAGNTEAF; V: TRBV9; length: 10
CDR3: ASIPGQSSYNEQF; V: TRBV7-9; length: 13
CDR3: AGSTNRAITEAF; V: TRBV7-9; length: 12
CDR3: ASSYRGTYTGELF; V: TRBV7-9; length: 13
CDR3: SAERSLTDTQY; V: TRBV20-1; length: 11
CDR3: ASSQVYRGEQF; V: TRBV14; length: 11